This TCR beta chain was obtained from a study of control samples from healthy donors and cancer patients. The V and J ends lost 5 bases and 1 base respectively, with 11 bases between them. This CDR3 is 14 amino acids long. Germline V CDR1 and CDR2: SEHNR, FQNEAQ (reference sequence). Assay: immunoSEQ multiplex PCR; the TCRdb copy retains only in-frame clones and omits some. The sample lists tens of thousands of clones; 88% were seen once. Sample: blood. The chain recombines TRBV7-9 with TRBJ1-1; D remains unclear. The clonotype was recovered from a woman between 65 and 79 years old in good health. Written as DNA, the CDR3 is TGTGCCAGCAGCGCCCTTCTATCGAACACTGAAGCTTTCTTT. Protein sequence: CASSALLSNTEAFF.